This T cell receptor (beta chain) was recorded in a study of blood T cell repertoires in COVID-19. Study in general: The United States, Italy and Spain were the sources of the acute and convalescent COVID-19 samples. T cells, B-cell-depleted T cells, or PBMCs provided the cDNA or gDNA that served as material.

The assay was immunoSEQ multiplex PCR, and TCRdb's table has in-frame clones only and misses some. The sample holds about 520,000 clones; roughly 85% are singletons and the top ten take under 4%. After removal of 6 bases from V and 6 bases from J, the junction contained 8 bases not matched to a gene. The CDR3 extends over 14 amino acids. Germline V lookup: CDR1 MDHEN, CDR2 SYDVKM. The specimen sequenced was peripheral blood. This TCR derives from a human donor in a cohort sampled during active COVID-19. The chain recombines TRBV28 with TRBJ1-5; 7 positions agree with TRBD1. The CDR3, as DNA: TGTGCCAGCAGCCTTACAGGGGATCGTCAGCCCCAGCATTTT. Its translation is CASSLTGDRQPQHF.